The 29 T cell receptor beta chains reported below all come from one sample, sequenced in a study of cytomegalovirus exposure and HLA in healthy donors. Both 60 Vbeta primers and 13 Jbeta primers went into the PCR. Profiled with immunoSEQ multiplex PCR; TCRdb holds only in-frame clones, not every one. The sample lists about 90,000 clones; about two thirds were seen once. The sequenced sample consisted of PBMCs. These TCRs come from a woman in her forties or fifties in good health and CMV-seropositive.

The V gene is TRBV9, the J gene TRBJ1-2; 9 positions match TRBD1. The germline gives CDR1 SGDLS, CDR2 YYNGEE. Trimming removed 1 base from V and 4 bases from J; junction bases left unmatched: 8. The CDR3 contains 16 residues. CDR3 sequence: CASSVSSQGAGYGYTF. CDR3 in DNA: TGTGCCAGCAGCGTATCATCACAGGGGGCGGGCTATGGCTACACCTTC.

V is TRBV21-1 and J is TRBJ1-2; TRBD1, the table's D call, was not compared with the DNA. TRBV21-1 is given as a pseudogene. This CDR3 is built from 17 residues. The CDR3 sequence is CASSTPGTGILPYGYTF. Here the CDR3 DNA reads TGTGCCAGCAGCACCCCCGGGACAGGGATTTTACCCTATGGCTACACCTTC.

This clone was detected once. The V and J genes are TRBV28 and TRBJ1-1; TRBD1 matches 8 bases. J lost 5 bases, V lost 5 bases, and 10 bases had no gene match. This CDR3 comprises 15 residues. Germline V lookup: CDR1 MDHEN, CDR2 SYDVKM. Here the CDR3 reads CASSARTGYYTEAFF. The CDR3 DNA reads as TGTGCCAGCAGTGCCCGGACAGGGTATTATACTGAAGCTTTCTTT.

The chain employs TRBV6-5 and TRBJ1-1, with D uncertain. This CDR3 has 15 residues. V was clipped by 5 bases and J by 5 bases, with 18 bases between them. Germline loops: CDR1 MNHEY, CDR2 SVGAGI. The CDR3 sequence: CASSIGAGGHTEAFF. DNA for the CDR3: TGTGCCAGCAGTATTGGTGCGGGTGGCCATACTGAAGCTTTCTTT.

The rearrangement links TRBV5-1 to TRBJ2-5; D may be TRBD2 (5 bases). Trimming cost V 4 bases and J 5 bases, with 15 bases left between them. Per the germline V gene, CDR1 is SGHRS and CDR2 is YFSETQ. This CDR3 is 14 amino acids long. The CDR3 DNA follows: TGCGCCAGCAGCCTCGGCGGAGGCAAGGAGACCCAGTACTTC. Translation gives CASSLGGGKETQYF.

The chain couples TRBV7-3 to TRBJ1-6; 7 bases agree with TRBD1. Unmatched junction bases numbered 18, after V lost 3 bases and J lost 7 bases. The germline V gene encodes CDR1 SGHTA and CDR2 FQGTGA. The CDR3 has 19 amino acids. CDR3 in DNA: TGTGCCAGCAGCTTTAGATTTAGAGGACAGGTTAAGTTGAATTCACCCCTCCACTTT. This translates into CASSFRFRGQVKLNSPLHF.

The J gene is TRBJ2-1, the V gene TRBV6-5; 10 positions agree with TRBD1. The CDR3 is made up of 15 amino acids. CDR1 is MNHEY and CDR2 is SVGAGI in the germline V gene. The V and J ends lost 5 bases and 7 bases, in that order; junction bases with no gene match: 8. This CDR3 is CASSQGTGEVNEQFF. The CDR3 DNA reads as TGTGCCAGCAGTCAAGGGACAGGGGAGGTGAATGAGCAGTTCTTC.

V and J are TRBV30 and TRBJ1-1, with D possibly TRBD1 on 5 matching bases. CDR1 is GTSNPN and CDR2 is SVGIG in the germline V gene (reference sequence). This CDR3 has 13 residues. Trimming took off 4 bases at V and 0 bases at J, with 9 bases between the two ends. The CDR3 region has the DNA TGTGCCTGGACCTTGACAGTGAACACTGAAGCTTTCTTT. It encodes CAWTLTVNTEAFF.

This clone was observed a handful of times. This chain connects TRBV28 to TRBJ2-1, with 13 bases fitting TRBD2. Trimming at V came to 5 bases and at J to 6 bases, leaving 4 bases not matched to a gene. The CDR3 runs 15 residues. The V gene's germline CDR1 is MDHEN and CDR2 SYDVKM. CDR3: CASSLGTSGTNEQFF. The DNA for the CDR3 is TGTGCCAGCAGTCTTGGGACTAGCGGGACCAATGAGCAGTTCTTC.

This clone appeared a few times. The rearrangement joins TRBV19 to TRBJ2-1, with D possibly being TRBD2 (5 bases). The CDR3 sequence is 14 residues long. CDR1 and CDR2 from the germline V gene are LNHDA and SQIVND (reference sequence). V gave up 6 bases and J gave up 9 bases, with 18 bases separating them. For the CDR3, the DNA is TGTGCCAGTAGGGGGTACAACCCTGCGGGTGAGCAGTTCTTC. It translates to CASRGYNPAGEQFF. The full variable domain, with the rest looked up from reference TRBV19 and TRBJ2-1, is DGGITQSPKYLFRKEGQNVTLSCEQNLNHDAMYWYRQDPGQGLRLIYYSQIVNDFQKGDIAEGYSVSREKKESFPLTVTSAQKNPTAFYLCASRGYNPAGEQFFGPGTRLTVL.

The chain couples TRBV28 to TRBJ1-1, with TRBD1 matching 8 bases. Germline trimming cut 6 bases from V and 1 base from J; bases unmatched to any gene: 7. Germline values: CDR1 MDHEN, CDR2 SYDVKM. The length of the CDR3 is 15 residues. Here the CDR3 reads CASRVDRGWNTEAFF. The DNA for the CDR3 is TGTGCCAGCAGGGTAGACAGGGGTTGGAACACTGAAGCTTTCTTT. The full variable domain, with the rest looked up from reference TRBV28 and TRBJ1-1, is DVKVTQSSRYLVKRTGEKVFLECVQDMDHENMFWYRQDPGLGLRLIYFSYDVKMKEKGDIPEGYSVSREKKERFSLILESASTNQTSMYLCASRVDRGWNTEAFFGQGTRLTVV.

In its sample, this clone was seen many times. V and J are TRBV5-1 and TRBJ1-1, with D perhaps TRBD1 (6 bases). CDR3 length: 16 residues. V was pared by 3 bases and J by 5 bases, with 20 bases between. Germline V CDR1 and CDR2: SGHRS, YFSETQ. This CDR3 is CASSSTLSQGYTEAFF. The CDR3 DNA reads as TGCGCCAGCAGCTCTACCCTATCACAGGGCTATACTGAAGCTTTCTTT.

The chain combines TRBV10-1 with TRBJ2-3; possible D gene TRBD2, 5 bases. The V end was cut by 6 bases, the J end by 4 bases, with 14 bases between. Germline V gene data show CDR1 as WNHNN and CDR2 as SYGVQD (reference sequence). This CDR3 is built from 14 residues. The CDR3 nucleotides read TGCGCCAGCAGCCAAGGGAGCGTGCCAGATACGCAGTATTTT. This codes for CASSQGSVPDTQYF.

The CDR3 DNA sequence: TGTGCCAGCAGCCCTAACAGGCTGGATGAAAAACTGTTTTTT. Amino acid sequence: CASSPNRLDEKLFF. The V and J genes are TRBV5-4 and TRBJ1-4; the D gene is possibly TRBD1 (5 bases). Germline CDR1 SGHNT, CDR2 YYREEE (reference sequence). Trimming left V 4 bases short and J 6 bases short, with 13 bases between. This CDR3 contains 14 residues.

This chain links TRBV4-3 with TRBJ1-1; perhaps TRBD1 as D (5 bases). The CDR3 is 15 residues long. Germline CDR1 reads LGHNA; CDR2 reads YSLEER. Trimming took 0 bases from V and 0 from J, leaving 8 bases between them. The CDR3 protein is CASSQDQGVNTEAFF. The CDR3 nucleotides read TGCGCCAGCAGCCAAGATCAGGGTGTGAACACTGAAGCTTTCTTT.

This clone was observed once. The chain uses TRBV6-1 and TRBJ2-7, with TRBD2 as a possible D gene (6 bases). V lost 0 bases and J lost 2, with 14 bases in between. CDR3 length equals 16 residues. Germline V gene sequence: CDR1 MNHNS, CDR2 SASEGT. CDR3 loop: CASSEARFAGTYEQYF. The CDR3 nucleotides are TGTGCCAGCAGTGAAGCCCGATTTGCGGGAACCTACGAGCAGTACTTC.

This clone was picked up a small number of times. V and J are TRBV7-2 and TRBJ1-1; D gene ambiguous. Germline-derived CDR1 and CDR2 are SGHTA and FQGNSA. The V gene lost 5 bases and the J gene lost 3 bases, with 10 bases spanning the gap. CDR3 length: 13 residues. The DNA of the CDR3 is TGTGCCAGCAGCCTAAGGCAGGACACTGAAGCTTTCTTT. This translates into CASSLRQDTEAFF.

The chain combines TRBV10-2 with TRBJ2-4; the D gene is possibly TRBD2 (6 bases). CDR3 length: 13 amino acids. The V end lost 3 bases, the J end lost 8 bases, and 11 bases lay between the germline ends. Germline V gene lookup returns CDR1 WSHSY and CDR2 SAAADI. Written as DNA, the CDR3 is TGCGCCAGCAGTGACTCCGGGGAGGACATTCAGTACTTC. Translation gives CASSDSGEDIQYF.

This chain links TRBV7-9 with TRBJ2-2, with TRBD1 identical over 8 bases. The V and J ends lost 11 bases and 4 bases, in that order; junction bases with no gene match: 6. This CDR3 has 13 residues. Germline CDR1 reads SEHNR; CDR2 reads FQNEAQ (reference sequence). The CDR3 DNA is TGTGCCGGCCGACAGGGGAGCACCGGGGAGCTGTTTTTT. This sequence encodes CAGRQGSTGELFF.

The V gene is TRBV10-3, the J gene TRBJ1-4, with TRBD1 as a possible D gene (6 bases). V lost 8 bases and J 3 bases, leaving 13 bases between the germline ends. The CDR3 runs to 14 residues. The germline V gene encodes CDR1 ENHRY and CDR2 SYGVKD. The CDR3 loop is CAIDRGAPNEKLFF. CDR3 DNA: TGTGCCATCGATCGGGGGGCTCCTAATGAAAAACTGTTTTTT.

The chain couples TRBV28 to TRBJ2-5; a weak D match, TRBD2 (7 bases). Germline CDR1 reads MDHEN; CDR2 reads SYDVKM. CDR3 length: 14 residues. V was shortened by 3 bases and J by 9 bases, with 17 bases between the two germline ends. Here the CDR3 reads CASSFSRGAQSQYF. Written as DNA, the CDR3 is TGTGCCAGCAGTTTTTCTCGGGGGGCGCAGTCCCAGTACTTC.

The CDR3 spells CASSIGPDRGKMNTEAFF. Here the CDR3 DNA reads TGTGCCAGTAGTATAGGCCCGGACAGGGGTAAAATGAACACTGAAGCTTTCTTT. The V and J genes are TRBV19 and TRBJ1-1, with 9 bases lining up with TRBD1. After removal of 1 base from V and 0 bases from J, the junction contained 9 bases not matched to a gene. The CDR3 is made up of 18 amino acids. Germline CDR1 LNHDA, CDR2 SQIVND (reference sequence).

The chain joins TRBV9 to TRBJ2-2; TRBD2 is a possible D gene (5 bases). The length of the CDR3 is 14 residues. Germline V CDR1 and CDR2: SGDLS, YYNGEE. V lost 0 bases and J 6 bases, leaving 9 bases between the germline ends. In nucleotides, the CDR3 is TGTGCCAGCAGCGTAGGTCTAGCCCCCGGGGAGCTGTTTTTT. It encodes CASSVGLAPGELFF.

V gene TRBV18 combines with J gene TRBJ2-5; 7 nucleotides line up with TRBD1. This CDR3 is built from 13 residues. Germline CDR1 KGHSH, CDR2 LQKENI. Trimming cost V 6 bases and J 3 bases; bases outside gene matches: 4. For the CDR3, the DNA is TGTGCCAGCTCGGGACAGATTGAAGAGACCCAGTACTTC. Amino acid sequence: CASSGQIEETQYF. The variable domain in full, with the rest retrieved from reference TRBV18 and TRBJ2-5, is NAGVMQNPRHLVRRRGQEARLRCSPMKGHSHVYWYRQLPEEGLKFMVYLQKENIIDESGMPKERFSAEFPKEGPSILRIQQVVRGDSAAYFCASSGQIEETQYFGPGTRLLVL.

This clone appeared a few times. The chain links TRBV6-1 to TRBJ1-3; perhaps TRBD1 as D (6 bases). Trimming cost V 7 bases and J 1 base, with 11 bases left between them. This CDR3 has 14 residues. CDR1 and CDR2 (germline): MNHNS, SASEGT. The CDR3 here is CASTRTGSGNTIYF. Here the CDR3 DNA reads TGTGCCAGCACTAGAACAGGGTCTGGAAACACCATATATTTT.

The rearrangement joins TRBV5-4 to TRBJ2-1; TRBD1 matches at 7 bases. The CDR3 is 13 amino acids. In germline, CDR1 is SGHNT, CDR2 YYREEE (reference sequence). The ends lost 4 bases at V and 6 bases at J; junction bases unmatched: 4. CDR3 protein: CASSPGQVNEQFF. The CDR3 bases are TGTGCCAGCAGCCCCGGACAGGTCAATGAGCAGTTCTTC. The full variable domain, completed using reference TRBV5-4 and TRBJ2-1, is ETGVTQSPTHLIKTRGQQVTLRCSSQSGHNTVSWYQQALGQGPQFIFQYYREEENGRGNFPPRFSGLQFPNYSSELNVNALELDDSALYLCASSPGQVNEQFFGPGTRLTVL.

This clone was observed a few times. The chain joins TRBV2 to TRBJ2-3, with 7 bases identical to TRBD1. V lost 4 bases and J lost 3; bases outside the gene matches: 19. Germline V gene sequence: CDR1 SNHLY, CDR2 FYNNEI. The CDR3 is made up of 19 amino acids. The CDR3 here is CASSVSTSDRETRTDTQYF. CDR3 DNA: TGTGCCAGCAGTGTCTCCACCAGTGACAGGGAAACAAGAACAGATACGCAGTATTTT.

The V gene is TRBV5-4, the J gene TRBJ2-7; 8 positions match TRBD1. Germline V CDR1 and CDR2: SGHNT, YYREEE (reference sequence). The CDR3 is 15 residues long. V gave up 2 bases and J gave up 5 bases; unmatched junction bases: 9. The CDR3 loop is CASSLGQGVGNEQYF. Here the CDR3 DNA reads TGTGCCAGCAGCTTAGGACAGGGTGTCGGTAACGAGCAGTACTTC.

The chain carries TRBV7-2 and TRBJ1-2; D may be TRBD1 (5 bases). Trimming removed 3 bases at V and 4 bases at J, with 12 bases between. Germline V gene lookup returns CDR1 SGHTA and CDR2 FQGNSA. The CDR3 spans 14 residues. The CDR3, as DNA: TGTGCCAGCAGCTTCGGGGGGAACCTCTATGGCTACACCTTC. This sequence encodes CASSFGGNLYGYTF.